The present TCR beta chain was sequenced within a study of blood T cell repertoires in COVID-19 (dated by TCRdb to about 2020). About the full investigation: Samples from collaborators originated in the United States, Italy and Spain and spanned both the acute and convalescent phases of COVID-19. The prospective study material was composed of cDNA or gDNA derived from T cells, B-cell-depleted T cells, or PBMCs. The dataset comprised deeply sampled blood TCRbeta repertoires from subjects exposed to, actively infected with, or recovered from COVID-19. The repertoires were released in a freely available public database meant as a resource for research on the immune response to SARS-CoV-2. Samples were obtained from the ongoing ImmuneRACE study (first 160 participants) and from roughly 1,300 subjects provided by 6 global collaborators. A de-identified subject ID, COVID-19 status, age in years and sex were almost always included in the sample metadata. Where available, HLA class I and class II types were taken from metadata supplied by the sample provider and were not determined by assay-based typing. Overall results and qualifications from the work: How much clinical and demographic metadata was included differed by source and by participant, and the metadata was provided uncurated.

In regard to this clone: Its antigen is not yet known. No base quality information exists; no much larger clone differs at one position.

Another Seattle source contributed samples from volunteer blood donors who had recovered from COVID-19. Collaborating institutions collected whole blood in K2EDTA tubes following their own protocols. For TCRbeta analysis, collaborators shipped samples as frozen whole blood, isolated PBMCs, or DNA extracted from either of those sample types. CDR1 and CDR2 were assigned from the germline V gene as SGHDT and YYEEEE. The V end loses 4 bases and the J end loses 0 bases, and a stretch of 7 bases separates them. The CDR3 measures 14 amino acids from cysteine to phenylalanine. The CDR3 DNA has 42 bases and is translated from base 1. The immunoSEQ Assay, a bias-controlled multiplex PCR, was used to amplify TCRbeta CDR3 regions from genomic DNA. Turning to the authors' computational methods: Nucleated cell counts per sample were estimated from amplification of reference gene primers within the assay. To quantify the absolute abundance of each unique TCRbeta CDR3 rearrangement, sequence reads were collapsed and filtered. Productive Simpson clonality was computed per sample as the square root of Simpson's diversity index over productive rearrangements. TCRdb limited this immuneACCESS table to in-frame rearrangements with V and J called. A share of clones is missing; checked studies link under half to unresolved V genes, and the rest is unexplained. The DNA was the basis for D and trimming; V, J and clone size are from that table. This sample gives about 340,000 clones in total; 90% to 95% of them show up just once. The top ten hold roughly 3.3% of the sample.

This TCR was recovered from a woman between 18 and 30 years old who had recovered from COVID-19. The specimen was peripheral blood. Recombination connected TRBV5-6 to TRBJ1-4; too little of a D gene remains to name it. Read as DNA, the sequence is TGTGCCAGCAGCCCCGTTGCAACTAATGAAAAACTGTTTTTT. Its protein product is CASSPVATNEKLFF.